This T cell receptor (beta chain) was observed in a study of regulatory T cells in long-lasting Graves disease. Study-wide background: Over 5 years on antithyroid drugs plus positive TSH receptor antibodies marked Graves' disease as persistent. Findings and limits, study-wide: Accuracy might have suffered from few samples. Persistent disease was associated with favored TRBV28 usage and with favored use of TRBJ1-2 and TRBJ2-5.

Assembly of TCR beta libraries relied on iRepertoire HTBI primers together with Arm-PCR of CDR3 regions. One entry per CDR3 protein, called by TCRdb with MiXCR from the multiplex PCR reads. The table has 250,000 to 300,000 distinct CDR3 sequences, roughly 21% seen once; the top ten hold more than 50%. The ends were cut back, 1 base at V and 0 bases at J, with 4 bases in the middle. The CDR3 consists of 13 residues. Germline values: CDR1 GTSNPN, CDR2 SVGIG (reference sequence). Time point noted: persistent/refractory GD, antithyroid drugs over 5 years with positive TRAb. Scientists built the TCR library using RNA that was extracted from PBMCs. On this clonotype itself: The antigen is unknown.

The chain uses TRBV30 and TRBJ1-5; D gene unclear. This sequence was found in a female donor with Graves disease. The source was peripheral blood mononuclear cells (PBMCs), collected when the disease was refractory, from a patient treated with antithyroid drugs. The CDR3 sequence: CAWSGHSNQPQHF. In DNA form, the CDR3 reads TGTGCCTGGAGTGGACATAGCAATCAGCCCCAGCATTTT.